What follows is one T cell receptor beta chain and its context. Its antigen is not yet known. Nothing much larger sits one base from this clone, and base qualities are not available. This sample was included in a study of blood T cell repertoires in COVID-19 (TCRdb year 2020). Regarding the research as a whole: The collaborator samples originated in the United States, Italy and Spain and spanned the acute and convalescent phases of COVID-19. HLA class I and class II types, where available, came from metadata supplied by the sample provider rather than from assay-based typing. The sample metadata nearly always contained a de-identified subject ID, COVID-19 status, age in years and sex. The repertoires were released in a freely available public database intended as a resource for research on the immune response to SARS-CoV-2. Subjects who had been exposed to COVID-19, were actively infected with it, or had recovered from it provided the deeply sampled blood TCRbeta repertoires that made up the dataset. The prospective study material was composed of cDNA or gDNA derived from T cells, B-cell-depleted T cells, or PBMCs. Samples were obtained from the ongoing ImmuneRACE study (first 160 participants) and from about 1,300 subjects provided by 6 global collaborators.

Trimming removed 8 bases from V and 3 bases from J, leaving 8 bases between the germline ends. The CDR3 has 12 amino acids, counting the end cysteine and phenylalanine. The entry retains the CDR3 DNA only, 36 bases that are in frame from base 1. Sequences MDHEN (CDR1) and SYDVKM (CDR2) are obtained from the germline V gene. The immunoSEQ Assay, a bias-controlled multiplex PCR, was used to amplify TCRbeta CDR3 regions from genomic DNA. In the paper's pipeline: Within the assay, amplification of reference gene primers was used to estimate how many nucleated cells each sample contained. To quantify the absolute abundance of each unique TCRbeta CDR3 rearrangement, sequence reads were collapsed and filtered. For each sample, productive Simpson clonality was calculated by taking the square root of Simpson's diversity index across productive rearrangements. TCRdb mirrors the immuneACCESS table, restricted to in-frame sequences. Some clones are absent from its copies; in checked studies, under half trace to an unresolved V gene, and the reason for the others is unknown. That table is the source of V, J and clone size, and D and trimming were worked out from the DNA. In all, the sample holds around 400,000 clones, and about 90% of those were seen once. The top ten clonotypes cover about 1.7% of the sample.

Participants in the prospective study were enrolled through a virtual design, were aged 18 to 89 years, and lived in under 25 United States geographic areas. To assign participants to cohorts, the prospective study relied on clinical history that participants themselves reported in a screening survey and a study questionnaire. ImmuneRACE Cohort 3 recovered participants were defined by two consecutive negative NP/OP PCR tests, healthcare professional clearance, or symptom resolution. In the prospective study, whole blood, serum and a nasopharyngeal or oropharyngeal swab were collected from each participant by mobile phlebotomists. Over a roughly two-month period, participants in the prospective study had the option of providing additional blood draws and questionnaires. Blood samples from the prospective study were shipped frozen or at room temperature prior to DNA extraction. The paper as a whole reports these results and caveats: How much clinical and demographic metadata was included differed by source and by participant, and the metadata was provided uncurated.

The chain is encoded by TRBV28 joined to TRBJ2-1, with TRBD2 perhaps the D gene, on 5 matching bases. The sequenced sample consisted of PBMCs or T cells enriched from blood (not recorded which). The sequence was obtained from a woman between 25 and 40 years old who had recovered from COVID-19. The CDR3 has the sequence CASRAVYNEQFF. The DNA sequence is given as TGTGCCAGCCGAGCGGTCTACAATGAGCAGTTCTTC.